This T cell receptor beta chain was recorded in a study of shared clonotypes between healthy human individuals. The table came from immunoSEQ multiplex PCR; TCRdb's copy has only in-frame clones and leaves some out. The sample contains around 600,000 clones, about 96% of which appear only once. Trimming shortened V by 5 bases and J by 1 base, and 17 bases separated the two germline ends. Germline-derived CDR1 and CDR2 are SEHNR and FQNEAQ (reference sequence). This CDR3 is built from 16 residues. The authors divided CD4+ cells into CD45RA+ naive and CD45RA-negative memory subsets. The source is a woman younger than 45 in good health. The chain employs TRBV7-9 and TRBJ1-1; D unclear. Sequenced: naive CD4+ T cells sorted from blood. Specified subset: CD45RA+ positively selected. As DNA, the CDR3 is TGTGCCAGCAGCCGAGACGGTAGCGTACCGAACACTGAAGCTTTCTTT. This codes for CASSRDGSVPNTEAFF.